The 3 T cell receptor beta chains below were found in one sample sequenced in a study of OX40 agonist ivuxolimab in advanced cancers. Here immunoSEQ multiplex PCR was the method, and the copy in TCRdb shows in-frame clones only, minus some. Of tens of thousands of clones in the sample, approximately 94% were seen once. The specimen was CD4+ or CD8+ T cells sorted from blood, collected in a trial of the OX40 agonist ivuxolimab. Every receptor here comes from an adult with an advanced solid tumor such as melanoma, head and neck, liver or kidney cancer.

CDR3 protein: CASSFTGGYEQYF. CDR3 in DNA: TGTGCCAGCAGTTTCACCGGGGGGTACGAGCAGTACTTC. The V and J genes are TRBV28 and TRBJ2-7; 7 nucleotides match TRBD2. The CDR3 is 13 amino acids. The V gene's germline CDR1 is MDHEN and CDR2 SYDVKM. J was trimmed by 4 bases and V by 3 bases; bases with no gene match: 3.

This chain joins TRBV28 and TRBJ2-1; D is unclear. Trimming pared 2 bases from V and 6 bases from J, leaving 5 bases between. The CDR3 is made up of 12 amino acids. Germline lookup yields CDR1 MDHEN and CDR2 SYDVKM. The CDR3, as DNA: TGTGCCAGCAGTTTAGCGATCAATGAGCAGTTCTTC. This translates into CASSLAINEQFF.

The rearrangement uses TRBV7-3 and TRBJ2-3; D unclear. CDR1 and CDR2 from the germline V gene are SGHTA and FQGTGA. Trimming pared 4 bases from V and 4 bases from J, leaving 15 bases between. CDR3 size: 15 residues. CDR3 bases: TGTGCCAGCAGCTCCTTCAGCGACGGTCCAGATACGCAGTATTTT. This codes for CASSSFSDGPDTQYF.